The clone carrying this TCR beta chain was counted at least ten times. Its target is unknown. This entry belongs to a study of T-cell reconstitution after alpha-beta-depleted transplantation in children. The library targeted TCRbeta and was prepared with unique molecular identifiers. From the PCR reads, TCRdb called clonotypes with MiXCR, one entry per CDR3 protein. The sample shows about 470,000 distinct CDR3 sequences, over 40% of them seen only once. The CDR3 is made up of 16 amino acids. Trimming cost V 5 bases and J 5 bases; bases outside gene matches: 9. Looked up from germline, CDR1 is SQVTM and CDR2 is ANQGSEA. Study observations and caveats: Newly made T cells mostly supplied T-cell counts and diversity one year after transplant.

Sequenced material: PBMCs, taken before TCRalphabeta/CD19-depleted stem cell transplant. This clonotype originated in a girl aged 2 to 10 with aplastic anemia, due to receive a stem cell transplant. J is TRBJ2-2 and V is TRBV29-1, with 12 positions matching TRBD2. CDR3 region: CSVRLAGEGGTGELFF. The CDR3 DNA is TGCAGCGTTCGACTAGCGGGAGAAGGAGGGACCGGGGAGCTGTTTTTT.